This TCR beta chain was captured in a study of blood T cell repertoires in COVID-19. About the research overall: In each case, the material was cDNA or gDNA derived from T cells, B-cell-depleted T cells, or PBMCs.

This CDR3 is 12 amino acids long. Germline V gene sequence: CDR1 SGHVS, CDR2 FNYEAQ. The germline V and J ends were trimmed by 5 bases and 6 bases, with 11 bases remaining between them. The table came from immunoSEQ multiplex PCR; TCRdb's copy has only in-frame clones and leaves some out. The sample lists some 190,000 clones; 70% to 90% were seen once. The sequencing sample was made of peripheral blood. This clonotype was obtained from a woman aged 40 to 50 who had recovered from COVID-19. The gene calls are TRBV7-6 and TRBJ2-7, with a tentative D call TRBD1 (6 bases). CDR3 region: CASSPGTPEQYF. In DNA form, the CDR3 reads TGTGCCAGCAGCCCCGGGACACCCGAGCAGTACTTC.